Shown below are 26 T cell receptor beta chains from a single sample sequenced in a study of T cell responses to AZD1222 COVID-19 vaccine. The method was immunoSEQ multiplex PCR; TCRdb's version includes in-frame clones alone and lacks a portion of them. The table shows around 150,000 clones, with around 90% occurring only once. This specimen consisted of peripheral blood, obtained 28 days after the second AZD1222 dose. The receptor source for this set is an adult who received the AZD1222 COVID-19 vaccine.

The chain uses TRBV5-1 and TRBJ1-5, with D tentatively TRBD1 (5 bases). CDR1 is SGHRS, CDR2 YFSETQ, per germline. This CDR3 contains 15 residues. V lost 5 bases, J lost 5 bases, and 17 bases lay in between. The CDR3 DNA is TGCGCCAGCAGTCTGGGGCAGGGTCGAGATCAGCCCCAGCATTTT. It encodes CASSLGQGRDQPQHF.

The genes are TRBV6-6 and TRBJ1-4; D unclear. The germline V and J ends were trimmed by 0 bases and 5 bases, with 10 bases remaining between them. Germline V gene sequence: CDR1 MNHNY, CDR2 SVGAGI (reference sequence). The CDR3 consists of 15 residues. The CDR3 is CASSYSAQGNEKLFF. CDR3 nucleotide sequence: TGTGCCAGCAGTTACTCTGCGCAAGGGAATGAAAAACTGTTTTTT.

The chain couples TRBV14 to TRBJ1-6; D call uncertain. Germline V gene sequence: CDR1 SGHDN, CDR2 FVKESK. The CDR3 covers 15 residues. The germline V and J ends were trimmed by 0 bases and 7 bases, with 10 bases remaining between them. The CDR3 DNA reads as TGTGCCAGCAGCCAAGATTTCGGAGGGAATTCACCCCTCCACTTT. Translating it yields CASSQDFGGNSPLHF.

The chain has TRBV27 and TRBJ1-1; no definite D call. Germline V gene sequence: CDR1 MNHEY, CDR2 SMNVEV (reference sequence). The CDR3 covers 12 residues. The V gene lost 6 bases and the J gene lost 1 base, with 6 bases spanning the gap. The CDR3 nucleotides read TGTGCCAGCAGAAGAGAGAACACTGAAGCTTTCTTT. This translates into CASRRENTEAFF.

This clone was observed once. The gene calls are TRBV19 and TRBJ1-1; D is possibly TRBD1 (6 bases). The CDR3 is 15 amino acids. Germline V gene sequence: CDR1 LNHDA, CDR2 SQIVND (reference sequence). The V and J ends lost 9 bases and 3 bases respectively, with 20 bases between them. The CDR3 DNA reads TGTGCCAGCCAGGGGCATGGAACCTTGGACACTGAAGCTTTCTTT. This translates into CASQGHGTLDTEAFF.

The genes are TRBV29-1 and TRBJ2-1, with TRBD1 matching over 8 bases. V lost 1 base, J lost 4 bases, and 3 bases stayed unmatched. Germline loops: CDR1 SQVTM, CDR2 ANQGSEA. This CDR3 has 14 residues. The CDR3 DNA is TGCAGCGTTGAAGGGACAGGGAATTACAATGAGCAGTTCTTC. This codes for CSVEGTGNYNEQFF.

As to this clone: Relative to the germline gene, one junction end is altered; a read error may explain this. The V call is TRBV27, the J call TRBJ2-7; 8 bases fit TRBD1. The germline CDR1 and CDR2 sequences are MNHEY and SMNVEV (reference sequence). CDR3 length: 14 amino acids. Written as DNA, the CDR3 is TGTACCAGCAGTTCGTCACCCGGGACAGGAGAACAGTACTTC. Protein product: CTSSSSPGTGEQYF.

The rearrangement joins TRBV19 to TRBJ1-5, with D unclear. V was clipped by 2 bases and J by 1 base, with 21 bases between them. Germline CDR1 LNHDA, CDR2 SQIVND (reference sequence). This CDR3 is 19 amino acids long. CDR3 in DNA: TGTGCCAGTAGTATACGGGCAAGCCTCGGCCTGGGGAGCAATCAGCCCCAGCATTTT. This codes for CASSIRASLGLGSNQPQHF.

The CDR3 coding sequence is TGTGCCAGTAGCGCTATAGGTTGGACGGGCAATCAGCCCCAGCATTTT. Translation: CASSAIGWTGNQPQHF. This rearrangement joins TRBV19 to TRBJ1-5, with D unresolved. The CDR3 consists of 16 residues. The germline CDR1 and CDR2 sequences are LNHDA and SQIVND (reference sequence). Trimming shortened V by 6 bases and J by 2 bases, and 17 bases separated the two germline ends.

The chain is built from TRBV6-5 and TRBJ1-1; perhaps TRBD1 as D (5 bases). V lost 2 bases, J lost 0 bases, and 10 bases lay in between. Germline V gives CDR1 MNHEY, CDR2 SVGAGI. The length of the CDR3 is 15 residues. CDR3 nucleotides: TGTGCCAGCAGTTACGAAGGCAGGGTGAACACTGAAGCTTTCTTT. It yields the protein CASSYEGRVNTEAFF.

This clone was recorded once. J is TRBJ1-4 and V is TRBV30; no firm D call. The CDR3 is 14 residues long. Germline values: CDR1 GTSNPN, CDR2 SVGIG (reference sequence). Between the trimmed V and J ends, which lost 0 bases and 5 bases, there was a span of 10 bases. The CDR3 protein is CAWSVSHLNEKLFF. DNA of the CDR3: TGTGCCTGGAGTGTCTCCCATTTAAATGAAAAACTGTTTTTT.

This clone was detected once. The chain uses TRBV27 and TRBJ1-2; D gene uncertain. The germline V gene has CDR1 MNHEY and CDR2 SMNVEV (reference sequence). This CDR3 has 14 amino acids. Trimming pared 6 bases from V and 2 bases from J, leaving 13 bases between. CDR3 sequence (DNA): TGTGCCAGCAGCCCCAGACTCAGGAACTATGGCTACACCTTC. This translates into CASSPRLRNYGYTF.

This chain links TRBV7-9 with TRBJ1-2, with unresolved D. The germline V gene encodes CDR1 SEHNR and CDR2 FQNEAQ (reference sequence). CDR3 length equals 14 residues. V lost 2 bases and J lost 0, with 7 bases in between. CDR3 DNA: TGTGCCAGCAGCTTAAATTTAGCTAACTATGGCTACACCTTC. Amino acid sequence: CASSLNLANYGYTF.

This sequence joins TRBV5-4 and TRBJ2-2; 8 positions agree with TRBD2. With 3 bases clipped from V and 6 bases from J, the junction kept 7 bases outside the gene matches. The CDR3 runs 15 residues. Germline values: CDR1 SGHNT, CDR2 YYREEE (reference sequence). DNA of the CDR3: TGTGCCAGCAGCTCCACCGCGGGGGGATCCGGGGAGCTGTTTTTT. As protein: CASSSTAGGSGELFF.

The rearrangement uses TRBV20-1 and TRBJ1-2, with no clear D. V was cut by 4 bases and J by 8 bases, with 11 bases left in between. Germline V gene sequence: CDR1 DFQATT, CDR2 SNEGSKA (reference sequence). This CDR3 has 11 amino acids. The CDR3 protein is CSAIVGYGYTF. The CDR3 DNA reads as TGCAGTGCTATAGTAGGGTACGGCTACACCTTC.

The CDR3 sequence: CASSPIQGLSYYVGYTF. The DNA of the CDR3 is TGTGCCAGCTCACCCATACAGGGGCTGTCTTACTATGTCGGCTACACCTTC. V usage is TRBV18 and J usage is TRBJ1-2, with 7 bases aligning to TRBD1. Germline V gene lookup returns CDR1 KGHSH and CDR2 LQKENI. CDR3 length: 17 amino acids. Trimming at V came to 3 bases and at J to 8 bases, leaving 18 bases not matched to a gene.

The chain couples TRBV6-5 to TRBJ1-1; 9 bases are a match to TRBD1. Germline V gene sequence: CDR1 MNHEY, CDR2 SVGAGI. The CDR3 covers 14 residues. V lost 6 bases to trimming and J lost 4 bases; unmatched junction nucleotides: 6. Here the CDR3 DNA reads TGTGCCAGCAGGAGGGGACAGGGCCGCACTGAAGCTTTCTTT. This encodes CASRRGQGRTEAFF.

The chain uses TRBV5-1 and TRBJ1-2; weak D call: TRBD1 (6 bases). V shed 4 bases and J shed 7 bases, with 17 bases lying between them. Germline V gene data show CDR1 as SGHRS and CDR2 as YFSETQ. The CDR3 is 14 amino acids. The CDR3 here is CASSPREDSGGYTF. The CDR3, as DNA: TGCGCCAGCAGCCCCCGGGAGGACAGCGGTGGCTACACCTTC.

The J gene is TRBJ1-2, the V gene TRBV6-1, with D perhaps matching TRBD1 (5 bases). V was pared by 1 base and J by 7 bases, with 13 bases between. This CDR3 region has 14 residues. Germline-derived CDR1 and CDR2 are MNHNS and SASEGT. The CDR3 DNA is TGTGCCAGCAGTGAAGAAGTCAGGGCTTCTGGCTACACCTTC. It translates to CASSEEVRASGYTF.

The genes are TRBV12-5 and TRBJ1-3; possible D gene TRBD1, 5 bases. From germline, CDR1 is LGHNT and CDR2 FRNRAP. CDR3 length: 15 amino acids. Trimming removed 6 bases at V and 0 bases at J, with 12 bases between. The CDR3 nucleotides read TGTGCTAGTGGCGGACACCCGTTCTCTGGAAACACCATATATTTT. Protein product: CASGGHPFSGNTIYF.

V gene TRBV29-1 combines with J gene TRBJ1-5; D remains unclear. With 2 bases removed from V and 6 bases from J, the gap between germline ends came to 11 bases. This CDR3 spans 13 amino acids. Germline CDR1 is SQVTM and CDR2 is ANQGSEA. CDR3 bases: TGCAGCGTTGAAACCAGGCGGGGTCAGCCCCAGCATTTT. Translation: CSVETRRGQPQHF.

J is TRBJ1-2 and V is TRBV2; weak D call: TRBD1 (6 bases). The germline V gene encodes CDR1 SNHLY and CDR2 FYNNEI. The V end was cut by 6 bases, the J end by 4 bases, with 18 bases between. The CDR3 is made up of 15 amino acids. The CDR3 nucleotides are TGTGCCAGCAGCCCCCGTTTACAGGGATCCTATGGCTACACCTTC. Translated: CASSPRLQGSYGYTF.

The rearrangement links TRBV7-3 to TRBJ2-1, with unresolved D. CDR1 and CDR2 from the germline V gene are SGHTA and FQGTGA. The CDR3 runs 16 residues. Trimming pared 2 bases from V and 0 bases from J, leaving 11 bases between. CDR3 amino acids: CASSLGELNSYNEQFF. The CDR3 bases are TGTGCCAGCAGCTTAGGAGAATTGAACTCCTACAATGAGCAGTTCTTC. The full variable domain, its missing parts supplied by reference TRBV7-3 and TRBJ2-1, is GAGVSQTPSNKVTEKGKYVELRCDPISGHTALYWYRQSLGQGPEFLIYFQGTGAADDSGLPNDRFFAVRPEGSVSTLKIQRTERGDSAVYLCASSLGELNSYNEQFFGPGTRLTVL.

With respect to this clone: Other DNA sequences in this specimen translate into the identical CDR3. The chain employs TRBV7-9 and TRBJ1-1; D is undetermined. The germline gives CDR1 SEHNR, CDR2 FQNEAQ (reference sequence). Deletions cut 5 bases from V and 4 bases from J, with 8 bases between. CDR3 length: 12 amino acids. CDR3 in amino acids: CASSLGPTEAFF. The CDR3 bases are TGTGCCAGCAGCCTCGGCCCCACTGAAGCTTTCTTT.

The CDR3: CASSLGGGLARQEQFF. The DNA for the CDR3 is TGTGCCAGCAGCTTGGGTGGGGGACTAGCCAGACAAGAGCAGTTCTTC. This chain uses TRBV7-9 with TRBJ2-1; 9 bases are a match to TRBD2. This CDR3 region has 16 residues. Trimming removed 3 bases from V and 10 bases from J; junction bases left unmatched: 13. Germline CDR1 reads SEHNR; CDR2 reads FQNEAQ (reference sequence).

This clone was counted once. The rearrangement uses TRBV15 and TRBJ1-5; a possible D gene is TRBD1 (6 bases). Trimming left V 1 base short and J 4 bases short, with 23 bases between. The CDR3 is made up of 19 amino acids. Germline V CDR1 and CDR2: LNHNV, YYDKDF (reference sequence). This chain's CDR3 is CATSRVPGASFFSNQPQHF. CDR3 coding DNA: TGTGCCACCAGCAGAGTACCAGGGGCAAGTTTCTTCTCGAATCAGCCCCAGCATTTT.